This T cell receptor (beta chain) was documented in a study of identical twins. This clonotype showed up just a few times. Its antigen is not identified. Study-wide points: In monozygotic twins, models underestimated the sharing of out-of-frame TCR alpha. There is a chance that invariant MAIT and iNKT cells partially muddied zero-insertion analyses.

A universal primer binding site was introduced by template switching. The final cDNA contained unique molecular identifiers. MiXCR, run by TCRdb on the 5' RACE reads, gives a single entry per CDR3 protein. The table has 450,000 to 500,000 distinct CDR3 sequences, 13% to 15% seen once; the top ten hold more than 0.8%. The CDR3 has 14 residues. Germline V CDR1 and CDR2: SQVTM, ANQGSEA. The junction had 0 bases not matched to a gene; V was cut back by 3 bases and J by 1 base. These data were likewise used in another study, on yellow fever vaccine responses in identical twins.

The sequencing sample was made of CD4+ T cells sorted from blood. The J gene is TRBJ2-3, the V gene TRBV29-1; 11 bases are a match to TRBD2. This TCR was recovered from a woman under 30 in good health. DNA for the CDR3: TGCAGCGTTGATAGCGGGGGGGGCACAGATACGCAGTATTTT. This translates into CSVDSGGGTDTQYF.